A selection of T cell receptor beta chains follows, all from one sample in a study of OX40 agonist ivuxolimab in advanced cancers. Profiling relied on immunoSEQ multiplex PCR, and the TCRdb table lists in-frame clones only, not all of them. The sample has tens of thousands of clones, roughly nine tenths seen once; the top ten hold about 0.31%. The input for sequencing was CD4+ or CD8+ T cells sorted from blood, taken in a trial of the OX40 agonist ivuxolimab. The origin of the receptors is an adult with an advanced solid tumor such as melanoma, head and neck, liver or kidney cancer. The CDR3 runs from the conserved cysteine through the conserved F or W. Each record gives: D gene, clone size, J gene, V gene, CDR3 DNA, CDR3 protein. The D gene is left open where the match is weak. A clone size is listed for some rows: how often the clone was seen (once, few, many), or a class if it is expanded.

D gene: TRBD1
clone size: NA
J gene: TRBJ2-5
V gene: TRBV5-1
CDR3 DNA: TGCGCCAGCAGCTTTCGAGACAGGGGAACTCAAGAGACCCAGTACTTC
CDR3 protein: CASSFRDRGTQETQYF

D gene: NA
clone size: NA
J gene: TRBJ2-2
V gene: TRBV6-1
CDR3 DNA: TGTGCCAGCAGCCGGACGGATTTCACCGGGGAGCTGTTTTTT
CDR3 protein: CASSRTDFTGELFF

D gene: TRBD1
clone size: NA
J gene: TRBJ1-2
V gene: TRBV7-9
CDR3 DNA: TGTGCCAGCAGCCAGGGACAGAACTATGGCTACACCTTC
CDR3 protein: CASSQGQNYGYTF

D gene: NA
clone size: NA
J gene: TRBJ2-3
V gene: TRBV11-2
CDR3 DNA: TGTGCCAGCAGCTTAACGGGAGCGGGCACAGATACGCAGTATTTT
CDR3 protein: CASSLTGAGTDTQYF

D gene: NA
clone size: NA
J gene: TRBJ2-7
V gene: TRBV4-1
CDR3 DNA: TGCGCCAGCAGCCAAGTGGACCTTGGGTTTACGAGGGAGCAGTACTTC
CDR3 protein: CASSQVDLGFTREQYF

D gene: NA
clone size: NA
J gene: TRBJ1-3
V gene: TRBV4-1
CDR3 DNA: TGCGCCAGCAGTGATCAGACAGCATCTCTGGGAAACACCATATATTTT
CDR3 protein: CASSDQTASLGNTIYF

D gene: NA
clone size: NA
J gene: TRBJ2-3
V gene: TRBV18
CDR3 DNA: TGTGCCAGCTCACCAACAGGGAGGAAGGGGCACACACAAGATACGCAGTATTTT
CDR3 protein: CASSPTGRKGHTQDTQYF

D gene: NA
clone size: few
J gene: TRBJ1-1
V gene: TRBV5-5
CDR3 DNA: TGTGCCAGCAGCAAAGAGCTGAACACTGAAGCTTTCTTT
CDR3 protein: CASSKELNTEAFF

D gene: TRBD1
clone size: NA
J gene: TRBJ2-2
V gene: TRBV11-2
CDR3 DNA: TGTGCCAGCAGCTTAGAGTCGGGACAGGGGACCACCGGGGAGCTGTTTTTT
CDR3 protein: CASSLESGQGTTGELFF

D gene: TRBD2
clone size: NA
J gene: TRBJ2-7
V gene: TRBV19
CDR3 DNA: TGTGCCAGTAGTATCGGGAGGAACTCCTACGAGCAGTACTTC
CDR3 protein: CASSIGRNSYEQYF

D gene: NA
clone size: NA
J gene: TRBJ2-3
V gene: TRBV23-1
CDR3 DNA: TGCGCCAGCTCGAACTTGGATACGCAGTATTTT
CDR3 protein: CASSNLDTQYF

D gene: TRBD2
clone size: few
J gene: TRBJ2-1
V gene: TRBV11-2
CDR3 DNA: TGTGCCAGCAGGAGGACTAGCGGGACAACTTACAATGAGCAGTTCTTC
CDR3 protein: CASRRTSGTTYNEQFF

D gene: TRBD2
clone size: once
J gene: TRBJ2-1
V gene: TRBV7-8
CDR3 DNA: TGTGCCAGCAGCCCGGGGACTAGCGGGAGTCAGTTCTTC
CDR3 protein: CASSPGTSGSQFF

D gene: TRBD1
clone size: NA
J gene: TRBJ1-1
V gene: TRBV11-2
CDR3 DNA: TGTGCCACATCCAGGGGGGCCCGCACTGAAGCTTTCTTT
CDR3 protein: CATSRGARTEAFF

D gene: NA
clone size: NA
J gene: TRBJ2-7
V gene: TRBV19
CDR3 DNA: TGTGCCAGTAGTACAAGACAGGACGAGCAGTACTTC
CDR3 protein: CASSTRQDEQYF

D gene: NA
clone size: NA
J gene: TRBJ2-5
V gene: TRBV15
CDR3 DNA: TGTGCCACCAGCAGAGGGGAAGGAGGGAACCAAGAGACCCAGTACTTC
CDR3 protein: CATSRGEGGNQETQYF

D gene: NA
clone size: NA
J gene: TRBJ2-3
V gene: TRBV21-1
CDR3 DNA: NA
CDR3 protein: CASILGGQSATDTQYF

D gene: NA
clone size: NA
J gene: TRBJ2-5
V gene: TRBV9
CDR3 DNA: TGTGCCAGCAGCGTAGCTCCCCAGATAGGGGTACAAGAGACCCAGTACTTC
CDR3 protein: CASSVAPQIGVQETQYF

D gene: TRBD2
clone size: once
J gene: TRBJ2-5
V gene: TRBV18
CDR3 DNA: TGTGCCAGCTTCCGGACTAGCGGGAGCGGAGAGACCCAGTACTTC
CDR3 protein: CASFRTSGSGETQYF

D gene: NA
clone size: NA
J gene: TRBJ1-3
V gene: TRBV11-1
CDR3 DNA: TGTGCCAGCAGCGTCAGGGGTACTGGAAACACCATATATTTT
CDR3 protein: CASSVRGTGNTIYF

D gene: TRBD1
clone size: NA
J gene: TRBJ2-1
V gene: TRBV9
CDR3 DNA: TGTGCCAGCAGCCCCCGGACAGGGGATGGCGTGATCTCCTACAATGAGCAGTTCTTC
CDR3 protein: CASSPRTGDGVISYNEQFF

D gene: NA
clone size: NA
J gene: TRBJ2-5
V gene: TRBV7-9
CDR3 DNA: TGTGCCAGCAGCTTACATAGGGAGACCCAGTACTTC
CDR3 protein: CASSLHRETQYF

D gene: NA
clone size: once
J gene: TRBJ2-1
V gene: TRBV29-1
CDR3 DNA: TGCAGCGTTGTAGGGCTACTGGGATACAATGAGCAGTTCTTC
CDR3 protein: CSVVGLLGYNEQFF

D gene: NA
clone size: NA
J gene: TRBJ1-2
V gene: TRBV7-2
CDR3 DNA: TGTGCCAGCAGCACCAACAGTTATGGCTACACCTTC
CDR3 protein: CASSTNSYGYTF

D gene: NA
clone size: NA
J gene: TRBJ2-3
V gene: TRBV9
CDR3 DNA: TGTGCCAGCAGTAAATTGCCGGGCGCCCGCACAGATACGCAGTATTTT
CDR3 protein: CASSKLPGARTDTQYF

D gene: NA
clone size: NA
J gene: TRBJ1-1
V gene: TRBV27
CDR3 DNA: TGTGCCAGCAGTTTATCCACAGGTAACACTGAAGCTTTCTTT
CDR3 protein: CASSLSTGNTEAFF

D gene: NA
clone size: NA
J gene: TRBJ2-6
V gene: TRBV7-2
CDR3 DNA: TGTGCCAGCAGCTCGTCAAGTTCCTCTGGGGCCAACGTCCTGACTTTC
CDR3 protein: CASSSSSSSGANVLTF

D gene: TRBD2
clone size: NA
J gene: TRBJ2-3
V gene: TRBV25-1
CDR3 DNA: TGTGCCAGCAGTGATAGTGGGCTAGCGGGAGTTGATGCGCAGTATTTT
CDR3 protein: CASSDSGLAGVDAQYF

D gene: TRBD1
clone size: NA
J gene: TRBJ1-5
V gene: TRBV4-1
CDR3 DNA: TGCGCCAGCAGCCAAGTCCCGGGACAGGGAGGCAATCAGCCCCAGCATTTT
CDR3 protein: CASSQVPGQGGNQPQHF

D gene: NA
clone size: NA
J gene: TRBJ1-1
V gene: TRBV30
CDR3 DNA: TGTGCCTGGAGTGTCCTTACGGATACTGAAGCTTTCTTT
CDR3 protein: CAWSVLTDTEAFF

D gene: NA
clone size: NA
J gene: TRBJ2-1
V gene: TRBV6-5
CDR3 DNA: TGTGCCAGCAGTTCACATACTAGGCGCTCTGACAATGAGCAGTTCTTC
CDR3 protein: CASSSHTRRSDNEQFF